This T cell receptor beta chain originates from a study of blood T cells in healthy people across ages. Alongside a J-beta primer mix, a sample-barcoded 5' primer served in a second PCR lasting about 6 to 12 cycles. TCRdb redid the calling of the 5' RACE reads with MiXCR, one entry per CDR3 protein. The sample shows around 400,000 distinct CDR3 sequences, 45% to 60% of them seen only once. The germline V gene encodes CDR1 MNHEY and CDR2 SVGAGI. CDR3 length equals 14 residues. V lost 4 bases to trimming and J lost 8 bases; unmatched junction nucleotides: 5. The receptor was isolated from a man in his 60s in good health. The material sequenced was blood. V usage is TRBV6-5 and J usage is TRBJ1-4; 9 nucleotides line up with TRBD1. The CDR3 region has the DNA TGTGCCAGCAGTTCCGGGACAGGGAGGGAAAAACTGTTTTTT. Encoded protein: CASSSGTGREKLFF.